This TCR beta chain was identified in a study of chemoradiotherapy in HPV16-positive cancers. Study summary: Candidate HPV-specific clones and shared TCR motifs came from a couple of HPV16-positive patients. Study-wide results and caveats: Better recurrence-free survival went with HPV-responsive T-cell expansion in HPV16-positive patients.

Sequenced by immunoSEQ multiplex PCR; TCRdb stores in-frame clones only, minus some. Here the sample spans tens of thousands of clones, 80% to 90% being singletons. This clone was seen only once. Its cognate antigen is unknown. The CDR3 is made up of 15 amino acids. From germline, CDR1 is SGHTA and CDR2 FQGNSA. The trim removed 0 bases at V and 5 bases at J, leaving 3 bases unmatched. Over chemoradiotherapy, repertoires were sampled more than once. The TCR comes from a human donor with HPV-associated anogenital cancer. The sample consisted of blood, taken from a patient who underwent chemoradiotherapy. The rearrangement uses TRBV7-2 and TRBJ2-5, with 10 bases identical to TRBD2. CDR3 loop: CASSLASGRRETQYF. The CDR3 nucleotides are TGTGCCAGCAGCTTAGCTAGCGGGAGGCGGGAGACCCAGTACTTC.